This T cell receptor (beta chain) was sequenced during a study of molecular identifiers for immune sequencing clone quantification. Generation of bulk TCR libraries relied on previously described methods and listed TCR primers. MiXCR was run by TCRdb on the PCR reads, yielding one entry per CDR3 protein. The sample has around 320,000 distinct CDR3 sequences, roughly a quarter seen once. This clonotype was observed a handful of times. Antigen: not known. Whole-study findings and limits: Clonotypes topping 20 RNA copies carried over 99% of effector molecules but under 1% of naive ones. Jurkat TCR RNA spiked in from one cell (amid 960,000 or so naive cells) was reportedly detectable.

The CDR3 is 16 amino acids. V was clipped by 3 bases and J by 7 bases, with 21 bases between them. Germline V gives CDR1 DFQATT, CDR2 SNEGSKA (reference sequence). This receptor was obtained from a human donor in good health. Some libraries in this study had Jurkat cell RNA spiked in. The sample taken for sequencing was naive CD8+ T cells from blood, with Jurkat cell RNA spiked in. Documented subset: FACS-sorted CD8+CD4-CCR7+CD45RA+ naive T cells. The chain employs TRBV20-1 and TRBJ2-2; D is possibly TRBD2 (6 bases). The CDR3 protein is CSASSGLRWSGGELFF. The CDR3 DNA reads TGCAGTGCTAGCTCGGGACTCCGATGGTCGGGCGGGGAGCTGTTTTTT.